Listed below are T cell receptor beta chains from one sample, sequenced in a study of blood T cell repertoires in COVID-19. Some clones are missing from TCRdb's copy, which holds only in-frame ones; the method was immunoSEQ multiplex PCR. The profile shows 160,000 or so clones, roughly 90% of them singletons. The source material was peripheral blood. The receptors were gathered from a man aged 60 to 69 with acute or convalescent COVID-19. The CDR3 runs from the conserved cysteine through the conserved F or W. A D gene is named only where the DNA matches it firmly. Clone size is shown for a subset of rows, as once, few, many or a class of expanded clone.

CDR3 length	D gene	V gene	J gene	clone size	CDR3 protein	CDR3 DNA
15	-	TRBV10-2	TRBJ2-6	-	CASSESGTGANVLTF	TGCGCCAGCAGTGAGTCGGGGACAGGGGCCAACGTCCTGACTTTC
15	TRBD1	TRBV4-2	TRBJ1-2	-	CASSQEGQKIYGYTF	TGTGCCAGCAGCCAAGAGGGACAGAAAATCTATGGCTACACCTTC
15	-	TRBV7-2	TRBJ2-5	-	CASSSEIADQETQYF	TGTGCCAGCAGCTCCGAGATAGCCGACCAAGAGACCCAGTACTTC
15	-	TRBV7-2	TRBJ2-1	-	CASSYDSLSYNEQFF	TGTGCCAGCAGCTACGACAGCCTCTCCTACAATGAGCAGTTCTTC
15	-	TRBV4-1	TRBJ2-7	-	CASSQEGAGLEKQYF	TGCGCCAGCAGCCAAGAGGGCGCGGGGCTGGAGAAGCAGTACTTC
14	-	TRBV4-1	TRBJ2-3	-	CASSQGSFPDTQYF	TGCGCCAGCAGCCAAGGCAGTTTTCCAGATACGCAGTATTTT
17	-	TRBV18	TRBJ1-3	few	CASSPALFQGIRNTIYF	TGTGCCAGCTCACCAGCCCTTTTCCAGGGAATCAGAAACACCATATATTTT
13	TRBD1	TRBV6-6	TRBJ1-1	-	CASSSRGYTEAFF	TGTGCCAGCAGTTCCAGGGGGTACACTGAAGCTTTCTTT
18	TRBD1	TRBV2	TRBJ2-7	-	CASSEMGQGASGGYEQYF	TGTGCCAGCAGTGAGATGGGACAGGGGGCCTCTGGGGGCTACGAGCAGTACTTC
16	-	TRBV9	TRBJ1-4	-	CASSASSRLAGEKLFF	TGTGCCAGCAGCGCCTCCTCCAGGCTTGCAGGTGAAAAACTGTTTTTT
20	TRBD1	TRBV6-2/TRBV6-3	TRBJ1-2	once	CASSYSVTSWIGQGALGCTF	TGTGCCAGCAGTTACTCCGTAACATCATGGATTGGACAGGGCGCGCTTGGGTGCACCTTC
15	-	TRBV4-3	TRBJ2-7	-	CASSQRLEGPYEQYF	TGCGCCAGCAGCCAACGACTAGAGGGACCCTACGAGCAGTACTTC
15	TRBD2	TRBV5-1	TRBJ2-4	once	CASSFGGGAKNIQYF	TGCGCCAGCAGCTTTGGCGGGGGGGCCAAAAACATTCAGTACTTC
15	TRBD2	TRBV6-5	TRBJ2-1	once	CASSHLAGGSNEQFF	TGTGCCAGCAGTCACCTAGCGGGGGGGAGCAATGAGCAGTTCTTC
12	TRBD1	TRBV11-2	TRBJ1-1	-	CASSTDRGPLGF	TGTGCCAGCAGCACGGACAGGGGTCCCTTGGGTTTT
14	-	TRBV29-1	TRBJ1-1	-	CSVARRDMNTEAFF	TGCAGCGTTGCCCGCAGGGACATGAACACTGAAGCTTTCTTT
12	-	TRBV12-3/TRBV12-4	TRBJ2-7	once	CASSLGLNEQYF	TGTGCCAGCAGTTTGGGGCTGAACGAGCAGTACTTC
14	-	TRBV9	TRBJ1-1	-	CASSTQTGNTEAFF	TGTGCCAGCAGCACCCAAACGGGGAACACTGAAGCTTTCTTT
12	-	TRBV3-1/TRBV3-2	TRBJ2-7	-	CASSQTGSGQYF	TGTGCCAGCAGTCAGACGGGATCTGGGCAGTACTTC
16	-	TRBV9	TRBJ1-3	once	CASSGPPGLGGNTIYF	TGTGCCAGCAGCGGCCCCCCGGGACTTGGGGGAAACACCATATATTTT
15	-	TRBV18	TRBJ2-2	-	CASSPVAGGTGELFF	TGTGCCAGCTCACCAGTCGCGGGTGGCACCGGGGAGCTGTTTTTT
15	TRBD1	TRBV5-1	TRBJ2-7	-	CASSLAPAGGYEQYF	TGCGCCAGCAGCTTGGCCCCGGCAGGGGGCTACGAGCAGTACTTC
20	-	TRBV27	TRBJ1-3	-	CASSGGRYSVPYKSGNTIYF	TGTGCCAGCTCAGGAGGACGATACAGCGTCCCTTATAAGTCTGGAAACACCATATATTTT
14	-	TRBV5-4	TRBJ1-1	-	CASSDGADRTAAFF	TGTGCCAGCAGCGATGGGGCCGATCGTACCGCGGCTTTCTTT
17	TRBD1	TRBV27	TRBJ2-1	-	CASSPDRERGFYNEQFF	TGTGCCAGCAGTCCGGACAGGGAAAGGGGATTCTACAATGAGCAGTTCTTC
14	TRBD1	TRBV6-5	TRBJ1-1	-	CASTWDRRGTEAFF	TGTGCCAGCACCTGGGACAGGAGGGGCACTGAAGCTTTCTTT
17	TRBD1	TRBV18	TRBJ1-1	once	CASSPNALRQGTTEAFF	TGTGCCAGCTCACCCAACGCATTGCGACAGGGTACCACTGAAGCTTTCTTT
14	TRBD2	TRBV6-5	TRBJ2-7	-	CATVSGTSQHEQYF	TGTGCCACCGTCTCCGGGACTAGTCAGCACGAGCAGTACTTC
15	-	TRBV10-3	TRBJ1-5	-	CAISEGGGARQPQHF	TGTGCCATCAGTGAGGGCGGAGGGGCCAGGCAGCCCCAGCATTTT
13	-	TRBV11-2	TRBJ1-5	-	CASSSTGKQPQHF	TGTGCCAGCAGCTCGACGGGTAAACAGCCCCAGCATTTT
13	-	TRBV5-4	TRBJ1-2	-	CASSLDGSYGYTF	TGTGCCAGCAGCTTAGACGGGTCCTATGGCTACACCTTC
15	TRBD1	TRBV5-4	TRBJ1-1	-	CATETGGSMNTEAFF	TGTGCCACCGAGACAGGGGGCTCTATGAACACTGAAGCTTTCTTT
15	-	TRBV2	TRBJ1-6	-	CASSPTGFKNSPLHF	TGTGCCAGCAGCCCGACAGGATTTAAAAACTCACCCCTCCACTTT
14	-	TRBV6-2/TRBV6-3	TRBJ1-3	-	CASSPPGGGNTIYF	TGTGCCAGCAGTCCGCCTGGAGGGGGAAACACCATATATTTT
18	-	TRBV4-1	TRBJ1-4	-	CASKPGLRANKRREKLFF	TGCGCCAGCAAACCTGGACTGAGGGCGAATAAAAGGCGGGAAAAACTGTTTTTT
13	TRBD1	TRBV6-5	TRBJ1-2	-	CASRPDRGRGYTF	TGTGCCAGCAGACCGGACAGGGGGCGCGGCTACACCTTC
14	-	TRBV5-1	TRBJ2-1	-	CASSLDTTYNEQFF	TGCGCCAGCAGCTTGGATACTACCTACAATGAGCAGTTCTTC
12	-	TRBV6-6	TRBJ1-2	-	CASSEDIAGYTF	TGTGCCAGCTCTGAGGACATCGCTGGCTACACCTTC
16	TRBD1	TRBV14	TRBJ1-1	few	CASSPLLGQGNTEAFF	TGTGCCAGCAGCCCACTATTGGGACAGGGGAACACTGAAGCTTTCTTT
13	-	TRBV5-1	TRBJ1-2	few	CASSFSGENGYTF	TGCGCCAGCAGCTTCTCAGGGGAGAACGGCTACACCTTC
15	-	TRBV6-5	TRBJ2-4	-	CASTPPGGLGNIQYF	TGTGCCAGCACCCCCCCCGGCGGGCTCGGAAACATTCAGTACTTC
13	-	TRBV19	TRBJ1-6	-	CASSPSGGGPLHF	TGTGCCAGTAGTCCCAGTGGAGGCGGACCCCTCCACTTT
14	-	TRBV24-1	TRBJ1-2	-	CATSDFNSPGGYTF	TGTGCCACCAGTGATTTTAACAGCCCTGGCGGCTACACCTTC
15	-	TRBV19	TRBJ1-6	-	CASSSLQGQNSPLHF	TGTGCCAGTAGTAGTTTACAGGGCCAGAATTCACCCCTCCACTTT
16	TRBD1	TRBV30	TRBJ1-2	-	CAWTPSTGQGASGYTF	TGTGCCTGGACGCCCTCTACGGGACAGGGGGCGAGTGGCTACACCTTC
16	TRBD2	TRBV5-1	TRBJ2-3	many	CASSIGTSGFKDTQYF	TGCGCCAGCAGCATCGGGACTAGCGGGTTTAAAGATACGCAGTATTTT
15	-	TRBV7-2	TRBJ1-5	-	CASSLAVSSYQPQHF	TGTGCCAGCAGCTTAGCGGTCAGTTCTTATCAGCCCCAGCATTTT
19	-	TRBV4-1	TRBJ2-3	-	CASSQDFGAASTSTDTQYF	TGCGCCAGCAGCCAAGATTTCGGAGCTGCTTCAACTAGCACAGATACGCAGTATTTT
14	-	TRBV13	TRBJ2-7	once	CASSLRAGHYEQYF	TGTGCCAGCAGCTTAAGAGCAGGGCACTACGAGCAGTACTTC
12	-	TRBV5-1	TRBJ2-7	-	CASSLTGSEQYF	TGCGCCAGCAGCTTGACAGGTAGCGAGCAGTACTTC
15	TRBD2	TRBV5-1	TRBJ2-1	-	CASSLISGGTNEQFF	TGCGCCAGCAGCTTGATCAGCGGGGGAACCAATGAGCAGTTCTTC
12	-	TRBV3-1/TRBV3-2	TRBJ1-2	-	CASSSWATSYTF	TGTGCCAGCAGTAGTTGGGCAACTTCCTACACCTTC
13	TRBD1	TRBV5-4	TRBJ2-1	-	CASSRDRGDEQFF	TGTGCCAGCAGTCGGGACAGGGGAGATGAGCAGTTCTTC